What follows is one T cell receptor (beta chain) and its context. Its antigen is unidentified. Assay: immunoSEQ multiplex PCR; the TCRdb copy retains only in-frame clones and omits some. The repertoire holds just over 25,000 clones, with approximately 88% as singletons. This specimen belongs to a study of PD-1 blockade in mismatch repair-deficient tumors. Study in general: Enrolled about 2013-2016, patients had progressing, pretreated mismatch repair-deficient cancers of 11 to 13 types. Study results and limitations: Rapid post-treatment expansion, then contraction, generally preceding radiologic response, marked tumor-resident clones.

TCRs were sequenced from a few patients responding to pembrolizumab. Germline V gene sequence: CDR1 MDHEN, CDR2 SYDVKM. CDR3 length: 15 residues. V was cut by 5 bases and J by 8 bases, with 19 bases left in between. J is TRBJ2-1 and V is TRBV28, with a possible D match to TRBD2 (6 bases). The TCR originated in an adult with mismatch repair-deficient cancer. The sequencing used PBMCs, collected before pembrolizumab treatment. DNA for the CDR3: TGTGCCAGCAGTCCAAGACTAGGGCCACAATATGAGCAGTTCTTC. Translated, it gives CASSPRLGPQYEQFF. The whole variable domain, filled in from reference TRBV28 and TRBJ2-1, reads DVKVTQSSRYLVKRTGEKVFLECVQDMDHENMFWYRQDPGLGLRLIYFSYDVKMKEKGDIPEGYSVSREKKERFSLILESASTNQTSMYLCASSPRLGPQYEQFFGPGTRLTVL.